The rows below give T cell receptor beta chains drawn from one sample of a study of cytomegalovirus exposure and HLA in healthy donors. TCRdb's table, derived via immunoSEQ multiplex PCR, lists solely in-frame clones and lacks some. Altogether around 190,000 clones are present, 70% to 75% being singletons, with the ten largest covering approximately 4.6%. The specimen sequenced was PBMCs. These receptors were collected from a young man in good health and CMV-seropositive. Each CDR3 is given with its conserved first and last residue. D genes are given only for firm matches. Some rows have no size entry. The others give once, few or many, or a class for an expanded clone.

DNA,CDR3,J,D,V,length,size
TGTGCCTGGAGTGAGAGGAACACTGAAGCTTTCTTT,CAWSERNTEAFF,TRBJ1-1,NA,TRBV30,12,NA
TGTGCCACCAGCAGCCAGGAAAACTATGGCTACACCTTC,CATSSQENYGYTF,TRBJ1-2,NA,TRBV15,13,NA
TGTGCCTGGGAGCGGGGTGAAGCTTTCTTT,CAWERGEAFF,TRBJ1-1,NA,TRBV30,10,NA
TGTGCCATCCAACCCAGGGAGGGACAGGGACCATATGGCTACACCTTC,CAIQPREGQGPYGYTF,TRBJ1-2,TRBD1,TRBV10-3,16,few
TGTGCCAGCAGCCTGGGACAGGGGTCAACTAATGAAAAACTGTTTTTT,CASSLGQGSTNEKLFF,TRBJ1-4,TRBD1,TRBV4-2,16,few
TGTGCCAGCAGCGGGACAGGGCTGGGCACCGGGGAGCTGTTTTTT,CASSGTGLGTGELFF,TRBJ2-2,TRBD1,TRBV9,15,NA
TGTGCCTGGAGTGTAACAGGGGGCACCTACAATGAGCAGTTCTTC,CAWSVTGGTYNEQFF,TRBJ2-1,TRBD1,TRBV30,15,once
TGTGCCAGCAGGCCCAGGGGGGCTAATGAAAAACTGTTTTTT,CASRPRGANEKLFF,TRBJ1-4,TRBD1,TRBV28,14,few
TGTGCCACCAGCAGAGATCCGCTTGCGTACTCTGGAAACACCATATATTTT,CATSRDPLAYSGNTIYF,TRBJ1-3,NA,TRBV15,17,NA
TGTGCCAGCAGCCCCCTTCGAGGGCGAACTAATGAAAAACTGTTTTTT,CASSPLRGRTNEKLFF,TRBJ1-4,NA,TRBV11-2,16,NA
TGTGCCAGCGCCCGAGGGTCCGGAAACACCATATATTTT,CASARGSGNTIYF,TRBJ1-3,NA,TRBV6-5,13,NA
TGTGCCAGCAGCTTACGCCCAACTAGCACAGATACGCAGTATTTT,CASSLRPTSTDTQYF,TRBJ2-3,NA,TRBV11-2,15,NA
TGTGCCAGCAGCCCTTCGCGGCAAGCGCAGTATTTT,CASSPSRQAQYF,TRBJ2-3,NA,TRBV4-2,12,NA
TGTGCCATCAGTGAGTCAGCGGGAGAAAATGAGCAGTTCTTC,CAISESAGENEQFF,TRBJ2-1,TRBD2,TRBV10-3,14,NA
TGTGCCAGCTCACCGGAACTAGCGGGCCTGAGTACGCAGTATTTT,CASSPELAGLSTQYF,TRBJ2-3,TRBD2,TRBV18,15,NA
TGTGCCTGGGGCGGGACAGACACAGATACGCAGTATTTT,CAWGGTDTDTQYF,TRBJ2-3,NA,TRBV30,13,once
TGCGCCAGCAGCCAAGCGTCTAGCGGACTCACAGATACGCAGTATTTT,CASSQASSGLTDTQYF,TRBJ2-3,TRBD2,TRBV4-1,16,NA
TGTGCCAGCAGTTTACTAGCGGTTTCCTACAATGAGCAGTTCTTC,CASSLLAVSYNEQFF,TRBJ2-1,TRBD2,TRBV28,15,NA
TGCGCCAGCAGGGCAGGGGGCCACGAAAAACTGTTTTTT,CASRAGGHEKLFF,TRBJ1-4,TRBD1,TRBV10-2,13,NA
TGTGCCAGCAGCTTAAGTGGCAGGGGGGCGTACGAGCAGTACTTC,CASSLSGRGAYEQYF,TRBJ2-7,NA,TRBV7-2,15,NA
TGTGCCAGCAGTAATTTGGGGACAGGGGGATGTTGGAGCAATCAGCCCCAGCATTTT,CASSNLGTGGCWSNQPQHF,TRBJ1-5,NA,TRBV21-1,19,NA
TGTGCCAGCAGCTCACAGGCTTACGTTCCCTATTTT,CASSSQAYVPYF,TRBJ2-3,NA,TRBV5-6,12,NA
TGCGCCAGCAGCTTGGATCTAGCGGCTGGATACAATGAGCAGTTCTTC,CASSLDLAAGYNEQFF,TRBJ2-1,TRBD2,TRBV5-1,16,NA
TGTGCCAGCAGCTTAGGTTCAAGCACAGATACGCAGTATTTT,CASSLGSSTDTQYF,TRBJ2-3,NA,TRBV7-9,14,few
TGTGCCAGCAGCTACTACGGGAGAAATGAGCAGTTCTTC,CASSYYGRNEQFF,TRBJ2-1,NA,TRBV5-6,13,NA
TGTGCCAGTAGTCCTACAGGGGGATCTGAAAAACTGTTTTTT,CASSPTGGSEKLFF,TRBJ1-4,TRBD1,TRBV19,14,NA
TGTGCCAGCAACCTTAGCGGGAGGAGGGGCAATGAGCAGTTCTTC,CASNLSGRRGNEQFF,TRBJ2-1,TRBD2,TRBV27,15,NA
TGTGCCAGCAGCGTAGGACAGCCCTACGAGCAGTACTTC,CASSVGQPYEQYF,TRBJ2-7,NA,TRBV7-8,13,once
TGTGCCAGCAGCCAAGGTATAGCGGGAGTGGCAGATACGCAGTATTTT,CASSQGIAGVADTQYF,TRBJ2-3,TRBD2,TRBV4-2,16,few
TGTGCCAGCAGCATAAACGGGAACAGACAAGAGACCCAGTACTTC,CASSINGNRQETQYF,TRBJ2-5,NA,TRBV7-2,15,NA
TGTGCCAGCACTGCCGGTTCTGGGGAGCTGTTTTTT,CASTAGSGELFF,TRBJ2-2,NA,TRBV2,12,NA
TGTGCCACAAGGACAGGGTATGGTGAAAAACTGTTTTTT,CATRTGYGEKLFF,TRBJ1-4,TRBD1,TRBV18,13,NA
TGTGCCTGGAGTTCCCTTAGCGGGTTAGCCTACGAGCAGTACTTC,CAWSSLSGLAYEQYF,TRBJ2-7,TRBD2,TRBV30,15,NA
TGTGCCAGCACCGGACTAGCGGGAGGCCCTTTAAGCTCCTACAATGAGCAGTTCTTC,CASTGLAGGPLSSYNEQFF,TRBJ2-1,TRBD2,TRBV28,19,NA
TGTGCCACCAGCACCTACAGGGGATCCACCGGGGAGCTGTTTTTT,CATSTYRGSTGELFF,TRBJ2-2,TRBD1,TRBV15,15,NA
TGTGCCATCAGGGACAGGTCGGGGGAGACCCAGTACTTC,CAIRDRSGETQYF,TRBJ2-5,TRBD1,TRBV10-3,13,NA
TGTGCCAGCAGCCAACTACAGGGCACTGAAGCTTTCTTT,CASSQLQGTEAFF,TRBJ1-1,NA,TRBV7-2,13,NA
TGTGCCAGCAGTTTGCCCGCTAGGGGTAACTATGGCTACACCTTC,CASSLPARGNYGYTF,TRBJ1-2,NA,TRBV27,15,NA
TGCGCCAGCAGTTCCGGGACAGGGAACACTGAAGCTTTCTTT,CASSSGTGNTEAFF,TRBJ1-1,TRBD1,TRBV5-1,14,NA
TGTGCCAGCAGCCGGGACACGGACAATTCACCCCTCCACTTT,CASSRDTDNSPLHF,TRBJ1-6,NA,TRBV7-9,14,NA
TGTGCCAGCAGCCCCAGGGGGGCTAACTATGGCTACACCTTC,CASSPRGANYGYTF,TRBJ1-2,TRBD1,TRBV7-3,14,NA
TGTGCCAGCAGCTTACTAGCGGGAGGACTGAATGAGCAGTTCTTC,CASSLLAGGLNEQFF,TRBJ2-1,TRBD2,TRBV7-2,15,NA
TGTGCCAGCAGCGTAGGACAGGATTACAATGAGCAGTTCTTC,CASSVGQDYNEQFF,TRBJ2-1,NA,TRBV9,14,NA